A selection of T cell receptor beta chains follows, all from one sample in a study of T-cell reconstitution after alpha-beta-depleted transplantation in children. One entry per CDR3 protein, called by TCRdb with MiXCR from the PCR reads. The data show around 60,000 distinct CDR3 sequences, approximately 43% seen once. The sequences come from PBMCs, mostly from graft donor cells, collected 360 days after TCRalphabeta/CD19-depleted stem cell transplant. Every receptor here comes from a male patient aged 10 to 17 who had a stem cell transplant for acute lymphoblastic leukemia, so the T cells may come from the graft donor. Both conserved end residues are part of each CDR3. The D gene is left open where the match is weak. Some rows mark clone size as missing; the rest say once, few, many or name a class of expanded clone.

size | D | J | V | CDR3 | DNA
few | TRBD2 | TRBJ2-3 | TRBV12-3/TRBV12-4 | CASSPSSGNGPFDTDTQYF | TGTGCCAGCAGTCCTAGTAGCGGGAACGGGCCTTTCGACACAGATACGCAGTATTTT
. | . | TRBJ2-1 | TRBV20-1 | CSARDTSVSYNEQFF | TGCAGTGCTAGAGATACTAGTGTCTCCTACAATGAGCAGTTCTTC
. | . | TRBJ2-7 | TRBV25-1 | CASGGEQYF | TGTGCCAGTGGGGGGGAGCAGTACTTC
. | . | TRBJ2-5 | TRBV7-2 | CASSLALGRAETQYF | TGTGCCAGCAGCTTAGCGCTGGGCAGGGCTGAGACCCAGTACTTC
. | . | TRBJ1-6 | TRBV5-1 | CASSNLEKGFASPLHF | TGCGCCAGCAGCAACCTAGAGAAGGGTTTCGCTTCACCCCTCCACTTT
. | . | TRBJ1-4 | TRBV7-9 | CASAHFRPNEKLFF | TGTGCCAGCGCCCACTTCAGGCCTAATGAAAAACTGTTTTTT
few | . | TRBJ2-3 | TRBV11-2 | CASSWTGGGTDTQYF | TGTGCCAGCAGCTGGACGGGTGGGGGCACAGATACGCAGTATTTT
. | . | TRBJ1-1 | TRBV7-2 | CASSLGRRYTEAFF | TGTGCCAGCAGCTTAGGTCGCAGATACACTGAAGCTTTCTTT
. | . | TRBJ2-5 | TRBV28 | CASSLERSASETQYF | TGTGCCAGCAGTTTGGAGAGGTCGGCGTCTGAGACCCAGTACTTC
. | TRBD2 | TRBJ2-4 | TRBV28 | CASSLGGASGTYRNIQYF | TGTGCCAGCAGTTTAGGGGGGGCTAGCGGGACCTATAGGAACATTCAGTACTTC
few | . | TRBJ1-1 | TRBV9 | CASSGSIGQLNTEAFF | TGTGCCAGCAGCGGATCCATTGGACAGCTTAACACTGAAGCTTTCTTT
few | TRBD1 | TRBJ2-1 | TRBV28 | CASSWDRGQFF | TGTGCCAGCAGTTGGGACAGGGGGCAATTCTTC
once | . | TRBJ2-1 | TRBV7-8 | CASSLDGRLNEQFF | TGTGCCAGCAGCTTAGATGGCAGACTAAATGAGCAGTTCTTC
many | TRBD2 | TRBJ2-3 | TRBV20-1 | CSAMTGGSTDTQYF | TGCAGTGCTATGACGGGAGGGAGCACAGATACGCAGTATTTT
. | TRBD2 | TRBJ2-1 | TRBV15 | CATSRDLSLGLGAPFF | TGTGCCACCAGCAGAGATCTTAGTTTGGGACTAGGGGCTCCGTTCTTC
few | . | TRBJ1-1 | TRBV15 | CATSRPTGWNTEAFF | TGTGCCACCAGCAGGCCGACAGGTTGGAACACTGAAGCTTTCTTT
few | TRBD1 | TRBJ1-4 | TRBV12-3/TRBV12-4 | CASSRPGQGNEKLFF | TGTGCCAGCAGTCGACCGGGACAGGGAAACGAAAAACTGTTTTTT
. | . | TRBJ1-1 | TRBV5-1 | CASSLVRLNTEAFF | TGCGCCAGCAGCTTGGTACGACTGAACACTGAAGCTTTCTTT
. | TRBD2 | TRBJ2-7 | TRBV11-1 | CASGTINSNSGRRNEQYF | TGTGCCAGCGGCACCATAAACTCGAATAGCGGGAGAAGGAACGAGCAGTACTTC
. | TRBD2 | TRBJ2-3 | TRBV7-9 | CASSSGVGNTQYF | TGTGCCAGCAGCAGCGGGGTGGGGAATACGCAGTATTTT
. | . | TRBJ1-5 | TRBV7-2 | CATSMGQGQPQHF | TGTGCCACCTCGATGGGGCAGGGACAGCCCCAGCATTTT
. | . | TRBJ1-2 | TRBV20-1 | CSARKQGEYGYTF | TGCAGTGCTAGGAAGCAGGGAGAATATGGCTACACCTTC
. | . | TRBJ2-7 | TRBV20-1 | CSAVKGGEQYF | TGCAGTGCCGTCAAGGGTGGCGAGCAGTACTTC
. | . | TRBJ2-7 | TRBV6-5 | CASSYEGFPYEQYF | TGTGCCAGCAGTTACGAAGGATTCCCCTACGAGCAGTACTTC
few | . | TRBJ2-2 | TRBV12-3/TRBV12-4 | CASSLLLVTGELFF | TGTGCCAGCAGTCTCCTGCTGGTCACCGGGGAGCTGTTTTTT
. | TRBD1 | TRBJ2-1 | TRBV6-5 | CASSFLTGVSYNEQFF | TGTGCCAGCAGTTTCCTGACAGGGGTCTCCTACAATGAGCAGTTCTTC
. | TRBD2 | TRBJ2-1 | TRBV5-1 | CTSTGGRNEQFF | TGCACCAGCACTGGCGGGAGGAATGAGCAGTTCTTC
. | . | TRBJ2-7 | TRBV4-3 | CASSLAQGLGAYEQYF | TGCGCCAGCAGCCTGGCACAGGGTCTTGGCGCCTACGAGCAGTACTTC
few | . | TRBJ2-1 | TRBV6-5 | CASTTTTGWQFF | TGTGCCAGCACCACCACGACCGGGTGGCAGTTCTTC
. | . | TRBJ1-1 | TRBV11-2 | CASSLDLRSRGAFF | TGTGCCAGCAGCTTAGATCTCCGATCCAGAGGAGCTTTCTTT
few | TRBD2 | TRBJ2-5 | TRBV29-1 | CSVAGGGEETQYF | TGCAGCGTTGCGGGGGGAGGGGAAGAGACCCAGTACTTC
few | . | TRBJ2-3 | TRBV7-8 | CASSSRADTQYF | TGTGCCAGCAGCTCAAGAGCAGATACGCAGTATTTT
few | . | TRBJ1-2 | TRBV29-1 | CSVRREDGYTF | TGCAGCGTCAGACGGGAGGATGGCTACACCTTC
few | TRBD2 | TRBJ2-1 | TRBV7-9 | CASSFLDGRRNNEQFF | TGTGCCAGCAGCTTTCTGGACGGGAGGCGAAACAATGAGCAGTTCTTC
. | . | TRBJ2-5 | TRBV6-5 | CASSPSPETQYF | TGTGCCAGCAGTCCCTCCCCGGAGACCCAGTACTTC
. | . | TRBJ2-7 | TRBV27 | CASSLSNDEQYF | TGTGCCAGCAGTTTATCGAATGACGAGCAGTACTTC
few | TRBD1 | TRBJ1-5 | TRBV5-6 | CASSAGTGYSGYGNQPQHF | TGTGCCAGCAGCGCGGGGACAGGATATTCAGGGTATGGCAATCAGCCCCAGCATTTT
. | . | TRBJ1-5 | TRBV12-3/TRBV12-4 | CASSLTTGLGNQPQHF | TGTGCCAGCAGTTTGACGACGGGGCTGGGCAATCAGCCCCAGCATTTT
. | TRBD2 | TRBJ2-1 | TRBV15 | CATSRVTAISTSGRNNEQFF | TGTGCCACCAGCAGAGTAACAGCAATATCGACTAGCGGGAGGAACAATGAGCAGTTCTTC
many | TRBD2 | TRBJ2-1 | TRBV5-1 | CASSLWTRENEQFF | TGCGCCAGCAGCCTCTGGACTAGGGAGAATGAGCAGTTCTTC
few | TRBD2 | TRBJ2-7 | TRBV5-1 | CASSPRLAGIYEQYF | TGCGCCAGCAGTCCCAGACTAGCGGGGATATACGAGCAGTACTTC
. | TRBD2 | TRBJ2-1 | TRBV13 | CASSSFERGNEQFF | TGTGCCAGCAGCTCCTTTGAGCGGGGCAATGAGCAGTTCTTC
. | . | TRBJ2-3 | TRBV7-2 | CASSLGLTDTQYF | TGTGCCAGCAGCTTAGGGCTGACAGATACGCAGTATTTT
. | TRBD1 | TRBJ1-1 | TRBV27 | CASSSLQGARTEAFF | TGTGCCAGCAGTTCCCTACAGGGGGCGAGGACTGAAGCTTTCTTT
. | TRBD1 | TRBJ1-2 | TRBV6-5 | CASSSQPSYRDRANYGYTF | TGTGCCAGCAGTTCCCAACCTTCCTACCGGGACAGAGCTAACTATGGCTACACCTTC
. | TRBD1 | TRBJ1-1 | TRBV28 | CASRYRGGTEAFF | TGTGCCAGCAGGTACAGGGGCGGGACTGAAGCTTTCTTT
. | TRBD1 | TRBJ1-1 | TRBV11-2 | CASSLDLTGGTRNTEAFF | TGTGCCAGCAGCTTAGATCTGACAGGGGGAACACGGAACACTGAAGCTTTCTTT
few | . | TRBJ2-1 | TRBV28 | CASRGGGSYNEQFF | TGTGCCAGCAGAGGGGGGGGGTCCTACAATGAGCAGTTCTTC
few | TRBD1 | TRBJ2-2 | TRBV9 | CASSWDSGGELFF | TGTGCCAGCAGCTGGGACAGCGGCGGGGAGCTGTTTTTT
. | TRBD1 | TRBJ2-3 | TRBV7-2 | CASSPRTGVDTQYF | TGTGCCAGCAGCCCCCGTACAGGGGTGGATACGCAGTATTTT
once | . | TRBJ2-4 | TRBV6-2/TRBV6-3 | CASSFHRILNIQYF | TGTGCCAGCAGTTTCCATAGAATCCTAAACATTCAGTACTTC
few | . | TRBJ1-1 | TRBV5-1 | CASSLEGAEAFF | TGCGCCAGCAGCTTGGAAGGGGCTGAAGCTTTCTTT
few | . | TRBJ2-1 | TRBV5-1 | CASYLRSIDEQFF | TGCGCCAGCTATCTCCGGAGTATAGATGAGCAGTTCTTC
once | TRBD1 | TRBJ2-6 | TRBV5-1 | CASSLVGTGRSGANVLTF | TGCGCCAGCAGCTTGGTCGGGACAGGGAGGTCTGGGGCCAACGTCCTGACTTTC
few | TRBD1 | TRBJ2-3 | TRBV20-1 | CSARGDSYTDTQYF | TGCAGTGCTAGAGGGGACAGTTACACAGATACGCAGTATTTT